There are a few counts of the clone carrying this TCR beta chain. Its antigen remains unknown. The data were taken from a study of post-analysis software for immune sequencing data. Regarding the study as a whole: Patients had higher frequencies than controls of about 5 TRBV segments, including TRBV5-6, TRBV5-1 and TRBV20-1.

Sequencing libraries made from TCR beta cDNA carried unique molecular identifiers. One entry per CDR3 protein, called by TCRdb with MiXCR from the PCR reads. The repertoire has fewer than 700,000 distinct CDR3 sequences, 44% of them found once; the top ten carry 1.5% to 2%. Germline V gene lookup returns CDR1 SGHNT and CDR2 YYREEE (reference sequence). CDR3 size: 14 residues. Between the trimmed V and J ends, which lost 6 bases and 5 bases, there was a span of 17 bases. Material: blood. V and J are TRBV5-4 and TRBJ2-5; tentative D call: TRBD2 (6 bases). The clonotype comes from a girl aged 5-17 years with multiple sclerosis. CDR3 nucleotides: TGTGCCAGCACCACCGGTGGGGGGATCGAGACCCAGTACTTC. Translation: CASTTGGGIETQYF.